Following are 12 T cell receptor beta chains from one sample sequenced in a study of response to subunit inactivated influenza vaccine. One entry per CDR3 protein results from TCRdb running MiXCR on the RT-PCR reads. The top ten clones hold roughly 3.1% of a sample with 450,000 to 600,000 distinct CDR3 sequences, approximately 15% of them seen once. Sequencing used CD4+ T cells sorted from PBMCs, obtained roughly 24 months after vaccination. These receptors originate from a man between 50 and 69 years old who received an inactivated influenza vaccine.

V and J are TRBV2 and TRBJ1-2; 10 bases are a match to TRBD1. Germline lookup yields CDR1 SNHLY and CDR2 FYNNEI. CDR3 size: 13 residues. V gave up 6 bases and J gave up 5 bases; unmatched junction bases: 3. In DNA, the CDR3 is TGTGCCAGCAGGGGACAGGGGTGGTATGGCTACACCTTC. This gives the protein CASRGQGWYGYTF.

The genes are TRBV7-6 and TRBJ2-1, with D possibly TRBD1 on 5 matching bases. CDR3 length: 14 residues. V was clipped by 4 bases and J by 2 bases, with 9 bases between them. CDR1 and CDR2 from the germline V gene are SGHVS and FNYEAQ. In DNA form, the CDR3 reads TGTGCCAGCAGCTCGACAGTTACCTACAATGAGCAGTTCTTC. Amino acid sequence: CASSSTVTYNEQFF.

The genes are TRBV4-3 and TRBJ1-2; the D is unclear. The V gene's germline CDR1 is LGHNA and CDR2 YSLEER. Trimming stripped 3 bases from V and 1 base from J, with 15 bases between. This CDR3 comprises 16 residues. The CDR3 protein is CASSHPNPGVNYGYTF. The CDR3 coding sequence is TGCGCCAGCAGCCACCCCAACCCCGGGGTTAACTATGGCTACACCTTC.

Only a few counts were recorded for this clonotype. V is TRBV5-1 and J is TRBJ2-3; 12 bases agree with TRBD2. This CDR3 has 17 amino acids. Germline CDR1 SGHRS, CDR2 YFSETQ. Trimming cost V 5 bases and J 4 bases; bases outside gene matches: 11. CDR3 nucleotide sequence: TGCGCCAGCAGGAGAGCCTGGACTAGCGGGACGGCAGATACGCAGTATTTT. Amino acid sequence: CASRRAWTSGTADTQYF.

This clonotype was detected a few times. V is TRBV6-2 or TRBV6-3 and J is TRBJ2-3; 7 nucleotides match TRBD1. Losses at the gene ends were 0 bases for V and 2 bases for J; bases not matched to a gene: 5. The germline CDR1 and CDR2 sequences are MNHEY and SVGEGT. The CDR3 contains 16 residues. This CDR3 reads CASSYSRQGVTDTQYF. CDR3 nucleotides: TGTGCCAGCAGTTACTCGAGACAGGGAGTCACAGATACGCAGTATTTT.

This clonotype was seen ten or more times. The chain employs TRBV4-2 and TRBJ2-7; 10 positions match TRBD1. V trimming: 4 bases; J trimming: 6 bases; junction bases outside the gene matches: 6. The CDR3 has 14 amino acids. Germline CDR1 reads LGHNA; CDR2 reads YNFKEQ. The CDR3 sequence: CASSRGGQGLEQYF. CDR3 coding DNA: TGTGCCAGCAGCCGAGGGGGACAGGGGCTCGAGCAGTACTTC.

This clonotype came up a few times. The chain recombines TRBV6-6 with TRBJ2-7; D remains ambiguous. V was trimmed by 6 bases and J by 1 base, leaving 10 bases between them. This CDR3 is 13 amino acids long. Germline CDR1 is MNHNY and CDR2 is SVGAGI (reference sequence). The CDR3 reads CASSPTESYEQYF. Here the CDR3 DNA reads TGTGCCAGCAGCCCGACGGAGTCCTACGAGCAGTACTTC.

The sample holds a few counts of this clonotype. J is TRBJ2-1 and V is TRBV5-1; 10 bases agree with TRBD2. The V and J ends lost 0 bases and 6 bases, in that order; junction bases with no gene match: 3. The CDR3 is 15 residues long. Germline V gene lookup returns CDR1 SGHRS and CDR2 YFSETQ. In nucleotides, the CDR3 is TGCGCCAGCAGCTTGGCCGGGACTAGCGCCAATGAGCAGTTCTTC. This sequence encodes CASSLAGTSANEQFF.

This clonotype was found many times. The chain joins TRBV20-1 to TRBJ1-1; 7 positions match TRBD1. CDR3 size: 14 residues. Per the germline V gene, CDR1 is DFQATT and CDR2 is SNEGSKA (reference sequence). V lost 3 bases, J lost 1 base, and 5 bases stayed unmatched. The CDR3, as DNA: TGCAGTGCTAGGAAGACAGGGAGGAACACTGAAGCTTTCTTT. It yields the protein CSARKTGRNTEAFF.

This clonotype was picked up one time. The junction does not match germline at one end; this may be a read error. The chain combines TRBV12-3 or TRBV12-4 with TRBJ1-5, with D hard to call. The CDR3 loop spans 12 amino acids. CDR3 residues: CASSLVGQPEHF. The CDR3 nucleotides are TGTGCCAGCAGTTTAGTCGGTCAGCCCGAGCATTTT.

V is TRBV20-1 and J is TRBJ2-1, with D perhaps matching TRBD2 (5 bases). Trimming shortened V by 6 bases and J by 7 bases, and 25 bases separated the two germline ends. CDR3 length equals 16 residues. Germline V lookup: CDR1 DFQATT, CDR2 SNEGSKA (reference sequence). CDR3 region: CSAHIRLDDAGNEQFF. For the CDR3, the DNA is TGCAGTGCCCACATTCGCCTCGACGACGCGGGTAATGAGCAGTTCTTC.

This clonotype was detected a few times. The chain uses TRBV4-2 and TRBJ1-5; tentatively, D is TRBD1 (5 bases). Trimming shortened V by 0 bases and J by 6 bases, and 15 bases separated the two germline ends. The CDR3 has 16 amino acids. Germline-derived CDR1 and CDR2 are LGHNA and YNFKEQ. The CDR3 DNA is TGTGCCAGCAGCCAAGATTGGGACCACGGGGGTCAGCCCCAGCATTTT. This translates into CASSQDWDHGGQPQHF.